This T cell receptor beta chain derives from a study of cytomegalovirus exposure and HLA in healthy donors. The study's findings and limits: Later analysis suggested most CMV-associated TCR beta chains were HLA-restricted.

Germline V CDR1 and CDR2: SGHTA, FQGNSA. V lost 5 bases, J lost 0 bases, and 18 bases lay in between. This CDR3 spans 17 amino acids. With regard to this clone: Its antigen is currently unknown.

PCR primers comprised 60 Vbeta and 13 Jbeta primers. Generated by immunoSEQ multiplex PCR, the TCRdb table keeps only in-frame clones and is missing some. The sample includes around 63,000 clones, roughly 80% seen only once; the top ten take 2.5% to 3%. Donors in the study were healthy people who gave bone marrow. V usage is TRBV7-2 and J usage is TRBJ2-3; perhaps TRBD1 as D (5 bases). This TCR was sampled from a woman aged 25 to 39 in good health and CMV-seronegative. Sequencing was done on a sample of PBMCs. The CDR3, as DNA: TGTGCCAGCAGCCCCCAGGGCGGACACACTAGCACAGATACGCAGTATTTT. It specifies CASSPQGGHTSTDTQYF.